This is a list of T cell receptor beta chains from one sample in a study of beta chain features in type 1 diabetes. The repertoire was sequenced with immunoSEQ multiplex PCR; TCRdb's copy has only in-frame clones and lacks some. Of over 150,000 clones in the sample, approximately 10% are singletons; the top ten hold 0.45% to 0.5%. The sequenced sample was central memory CD4+ T cells from blood. The receptors stem from a man under 40 with type 1 diabetes. Each CDR3 is given with its conserved first and last residue. D genes are given only for firm matches. Size tells how often a clone was seen (once, few, many) or the class of an expanded clone, and some rows leave it out.

v_gene,d_gene,abundance,j_gene,CDR3nt,CDR3aa
TRBV29-1,TRBD1,.,TRBJ2-3,TGCAGCGTGGACGGGACAGGGCGAGATACGCAGTATTTT,CSVDGTGRDTQYF
TRBV28,.,.,TRBJ1-2,TGTGCCAGCAGCCTATACAGGGCTGGCTACACCTTC,CASSLYRAGYTF
TRBV7-9,.,.,TRBJ2-2,TGTGCCAGCAGCCCCCAGGGCGGCGGGGAGCTGTTTTTT,CASSPQGGGELFF
TRBV5-1,TRBD2,.,TRBJ2-6,TGCGCCAGCAGCTTGAGCGGGGTAGGGTCTGGGGCCAACGTCCTGACTTTC,CASSLSGVGSGANVLTF
TRBV7-8,.,few,TRBJ2-3,TGTGCCAGCAGTAGGGGAGATACGCAGTATTTT,CASSRGDTQYF
TRBV9,TRBD2,few,TRBJ2-1,TGTGCCAGCAGCCTACAAAGCGGGAGGGCCAATGAGCAGTTCTTC,CASSLQSGRANEQFF
TRBV27,.,.,TRBJ2-1,TGTGCCAGCAGTTCGCTCCGAATCGGTGAGCAGTTCTTC,CASSSLRIGEQFF
TRBV14,.,.,TRBJ1-1,TGTGCCAGTCCAATCAGGGTTGGAGCTTTCTTT,CASPIRVGAFF
TRBV9,.,.,TRBJ1-5,TGTGCCAGCAGCGTAGGAGGGAATAGCAATCAGCCCCAGCATTTT,CASSVGGNSNQPQHF
TRBV25-1,.,.,TRBJ2-2,TGTGCCAGCAGTTCACTATTTGAGACCGGGGAGCTGTTTTTT,CASSSLFETGELFF
TRBV18,.,.,TRBJ1-5,TGTGCCAGCTCACAACAGGGTAGGGGCGATCAGCCCCAGCATTTT,CASSQQGRGDQPQHF
TRBV6-5,.,few,TRBJ2-7,TGTGCCAGCAGTTACGGGCAGATCTACGAGCAGTACTTC,CASSYGQIYEQYF
TRBV29-1,.,few,TRBJ1-1,TGCAGCGTTGAAGATGGTAGCAGCAAAGCTTTCTTT,CSVEDGSSKAFF
TRBV29-1,.,.,TRBJ2-6,TGCAGCGTCGTACAGGGAGCTGGGGCCAACGTCCTGACTTTC,CSVVQGAGANVLTF
TRBV29-1,TRBD2,.,TRBJ2-5,TGCAGCGTCACACTAGCGGGCCAAGAGACCCAGTACTTC,CSVTLAGQETQYF
TRBV7-9,.,few,TRBJ1-2,TGTGCCAGCAGCTCAGGAACGGGGGACTATGGCTACACCTTC,CASSSGTGDYGYTF
TRBV7-9,TRBD1,.,TRBJ2-2,TGTGCCAGCAGCGTACAGGGGACCGGGGAGCTGTTTTTT,CASSVQGTGELFF
TRBV29-1,TRBD1,few,TRBJ1-2,TGCAGCGTTGAGGGACAGGGGCCCTATGGCTACACCTTC,CSVEGQGPYGYTF
TRBV30,TRBD1,.,TRBJ1-2,TGTGCCTGGGACGGGACAGAGCCTGGCTACACCTTC,CAWDGTEPGYTF
TRBV9,TRBD2,few,TRBJ2-7,TGTGCCAGCAGCACCGGACTAGCGGCCTACGAGCAGTACTTC,CASSTGLAAYEQYF
TRBV5-1,TRBD1,.,TRBJ2-5,TGCGCCAGCAGGGCCGGGACAGTTAAAGAGACCCAGTACTTC,CASRAGTVKETQYF
TRBV2,.,few,TRBJ2-7,TGTGCCAGCAGTGACGGCTACGAGCAGTACTTC,CASSDGYEQYF
TRBV19,.,.,TRBJ1-4,TGTGCCACACGGGATTTTAATGAAAAACTGTTTTTT,CATRDFNEKLFF
TRBV19,.,few,TRBJ2-6,TGTGCCAGTTCTGTAACTGGGGCCAACGTCCTGACTTTC,CASSVTGANVLTF
TRBV7-6,TRBD1,.,TRBJ1-2,TGTGCCAGCAGCTCGGACAGGGTGCGGGATGGCTACACCTTC,CASSSDRVRDGYTF
TRBV9,TRBD1,.,TRBJ2-5,TGTGCCAGCAGCGTAGGCCAGGGGGCTAGGGGGCAAGAGACCCAGTACTTC,CASSVGQGARGQETQYF
TRBV19,TRBD2,few,TRBJ2-7,TGTGCCACCACTAGCGACTCTGCCTACGAGCAGTACTTC,CATTSDSAYEQYF
TRBV5-1,TRBD2,.,TRBJ2-5,TGCGCCAGCAGCGGAGCGGGAGGACTTCAAGAGACCCAGTACTTC,CASSGAGGLQETQYF
TRBV5-4,.,.,TRBJ2-2,TGTGCCAGCAGCCCGCCGGGGGTAGCCGGGGAGCTGTTTTTT,CASSPPGVAGELFF
TRBV9,.,few,TRBJ2-5,TGTGCCAGCAGCGTAGACGGGGACCAAGAGACCCAGTACTTC,CASSVDGDQETQYF